The 25 T cell receptor beta chains listed next were all sequenced from one sample in a study of blood T cells in healthy people across ages. Together with a sample-barcoded 5' primer, a J-beta primer mix was included in a second PCR lasting about 7 to 11 cycles. TCRdb reprocessed the 5' RACE reads via MiXCR and lists one record per CDR3 protein. This repertoire shows 1 million or so distinct CDR3 sequences, 40% to 50% found once; its top ten account for under 20%. Input material: blood. These receptor sequences come from a woman aged 55-70 years in good health.

In this sample, this clonotype turned up many times. The genes are TRBV5-1 and TRBJ2-7; possible D gene TRBD1, 6 bases. The CDR3 is made up of 15 amino acids. Trimming stripped 5 bases from V and 5 bases from J, with 20 bases between. Germline V CDR1 and CDR2: SGHRS, YFSETQ. The CDR3 protein is CASRTGTSGTDEQYF. CDR3 in DNA: TGCGCCAGCAGGACCGGGACAAGTGGGACGGACGAGCAGTACTTC.

This clonotype was counted only a few times. This sequence joins TRBV25-1 and TRBJ1-6; TRBD1 is a possible D gene (5 bases). The CDR3 is 15 residues long. CDR1 is MGHDK and CDR2 is SYGVNS in the germline V gene. Deletions cut 5 bases from V and 8 bases from J, with 16 bases between. This chain's CDR3 is CASSTTGTLYSPLHF. For the CDR3, the DNA is TGTGCCAGCAGTACCACCGGGACCTTATATTCACCCCTCCACTTT. Drawing the rest from reference TRBV25-1 and TRBJ1-6, the complete variable domain is EADIYQTPRYLVIGTGKKITLECSQTMGHDKMYWYQQDPGMELHLIHYSYGVNSTEKGDLSSESTVSRIRTEHFPLTLESARPSHTSQYLCASSTTGTLYSPLHFGNGTRLTVT.

This sequence joins TRBV14 and TRBJ2-5; D tentatively fits TRBD1 or TRBD2 (6 bases each). Trimming stripped 1 base from V and 5 bases from J, with 11 bases between. Germline V gives CDR1 SGHDN, CDR2 FVKESK. The CDR3 is 14 amino acids. The CDR3 here is CASSQAGAWETQYF. The CDR3 coding sequence is TGTGCCAGCAGCCAAGCGGGGGCGTGGGAGACCCAGTACTTC.

V gene TRBV27 combines with J gene TRBJ2-1; 9 bases are a match to TRBD2. V was clipped by 2 bases and J by 3 bases; unmatched bases: 5. The CDR3 is 16 residues long. Germline V lookup: CDR1 MNHEY, CDR2 SMNVEV (reference sequence). CDR3 region: CASSLGREGRYNEQFF. The CDR3 bases are TGTGCCAGCAGTTTAGGGCGGGAGGGGCGCTACAATGAGCAGTTCTTC.

At least ten counts were recorded for this clonotype. V gene TRBV27 combines with J gene TRBJ2-7; TRBD2 aligns across 12 bases. In germline, CDR1 is MNHEY, CDR2 SMNVEV (reference sequence). V shed 6 bases, J shed 4 bases, and the junction held 16 bases outside the gene matches. The length of the CDR3 is 18 residues. DNA for the CDR3: TGTGCCAGCAGGGAAGTTCTCCTAGCGGGAGGGCGACCGTACGAGCAGTACTTC. It specifies CASREVLLAGGRPYEQYF.

This clonotype was counted ten times or more. A read error may explain this, as a much larger clone is one base away. This chain connects TRBV7-8 to TRBJ2-5; D might be TRBD2 (6 bases). Trimming took off 5 bases at V and 1 base at J, with 17 bases between the two ends. CDR3 length: 16 amino acids. Per the germline V gene, CDR1 is SGHVS and CDR2 is FQNEAQ. CDR3 sequence reads: CASSGIMGAGQETQYF. The CDR3 DNA is TGTGCCAGCAGCGGTATTATGGGAGCGGGCCAAGAGACCCAGTACTTC.

This clonotype was detected only a few times. The V gene is TRBV5-5, the J gene TRBJ2-5; TRBD1 agrees at 10 bases. J was trimmed by 4 bases and V by 2 bases; bases with no gene match: 5. In germline, CDR1 is SGHKS, CDR2 YYEKEE (reference sequence). This CDR3 region has 15 residues. For the CDR3, the DNA is TGTGCCAGCAGCTTCGGGACAGGGGTGGGAGAGACCCAGTACTTC. Its protein product is CASSFGTGVGETQYF. Together with reference TRBV5-5 and TRBJ2-5, the CDR3 gives the full variable domain: DAGVTQSPTHLIKTRGQQVTLRCSPISGHKSVSWYQQVLGQGPQFIFQYYEKEERGRGNFPDRFSARQFPNYSSELNVNALLLGDSALYLCASSFGTGVGETQYFGPGTRLLVL.

This clonotype was counted between two and nine times. The V call is TRBV29-1, the J call TRBJ1-1, with D uncertain. Trimming took 5 bases from V and 4 from J, leaving 17 bases between them. Germline CDR1 is SQVTM and CDR2 is ANQGSEA. The CDR3 consists of 14 residues. CDR3: CSVNPATRVTEAFF. The CDR3 bases are TGCAGCGTTAATCCAGCTACCCGGGTCACTGAAGCTTTCTTT.

This chain connects TRBV4-2 to TRBJ2-3; TRBD2 matches at 8 bases. The ends lost 4 bases at V and 6 bases at J; junction bases unmatched: 12. The CDR3 totals 16 residues. Germline V lookup: CDR1 LGHNA, CDR2 YNFKEQ. The CDR3 nucleotides are TGTGCCAGCAGCCCGGGGGCTAGCGGGTTAATGGATACGCAGTATTTT. This translates into CASSPGASGLMDTQYF.

The genes are TRBV6-5 and TRBJ2-5, with D possibly TRBD2 on 6 matching bases. Trimming took 1 base from V and 2 from J, leaving 11 bases between them. Germline CDR1 and CDR2: MNHEY and SVGAGI. This CDR3 contains 15 residues. The CDR3 DNA is TGTGCCAGCAGTTACTTTGGTAGCGGACAAGAGACCCAGTACTTC. The encoded protein is CASSYFGSGQETQYF.

This clonotype was counted between two and nine times. The chain employs TRBV29-1 and TRBJ1-1, with D possibly being TRBD1 (5 bases). V lost 5 bases, J lost 3 bases, and 13 bases lay in between. CDR1 is SQVTM and CDR2 is ANQGSEA in the germline V gene. The CDR3 runs to 13 residues. Written as DNA, the CDR3 is TGCAGCGTTCGGGCCGGAGGGGACACTGAAGCTTTCTTT. Protein: CSVRAGGDTEAFF.

This clonotype occurred a few times. CDR3 amino acids: CSAPTAHEQETQYF. The CDR3 DNA reads as TGCAGTGCTCCCACCGCGCACGAACAAGAGACCCAGTACTTC. The chain uses TRBV20-1 and TRBJ2-5; D is uncertain. CDR3 length equals 14 residues. The V gene lost 5 bases and the J gene lost 2 bases, with 15 bases spanning the gap. Germline V lookup: CDR1 DFQATT, CDR2 SNEGSKA (reference sequence).

This chain's CDR3 is CASSLTPSSYEQFF. DNA of the CDR3: TGTGCCAGCAGCTTAACTCCTAGCTCCTACGAGCAGTTCTTC. The chain joins TRBV7-3 to TRBJ2-1; a weak D match, TRBD2 (5 bases). The germline V and J ends were trimmed by 0 bases and 10 bases, with 13 bases remaining between them. Germline CDR1 and CDR2: SGHTA and FQGTGA. The CDR3 contains 14 residues.

The chain joins TRBV12-3 or TRBV12-4 to TRBJ2-7, with 13 bases fitting TRBD2. Trimming took 3 bases from V and 3 from J; bases not matched to a gene: 8. The CDR3 extends over 17 amino acids. The CDR3 reads CASSFVVGLAGVYEQYF. CDR3 bases: TGTGCCAGCAGTTTCGTGGTCGGACTAGCGGGAGTCTACGAGCAGTACTTC.

In this sample, this clonotype turned up a few times. The chain is built from TRBV9 and TRBJ2-1, with D possibly being TRBD1 (7 bases). Germline-derived CDR1 and CDR2 are SGDLS and YYNGEE. With 1 base removed from V and 6 bases from J, the gap between germline ends came to 17 bases. This CDR3 comprises 16 residues. The CDR3 sequence is CASSVYDQGGGNEQFF. In DNA form, the CDR3 reads TGTGCCAGCAGCGTATATGATCAGGGGGGTGGCAATGAGCAGTTCTTC.

The chain employs TRBV21-1 and TRBJ1-5. TRBV21-1 is assigned pseudogene status. The CDR3 is 15 residues long. DNA for the CDR3: TGTGCCAGCAGCTCGAGACAAGAGTACAATCAGCCCCAGCATTTT. Amino acids: CASSSRQEYNQPQHF.

This chain links TRBV7-9 with TRBJ1-1; no clear D gene. The length of the CDR3 is 15 residues. The V gene lost 6 bases and the J gene lost 4 bases, with 18 bases spanning the gap. Germline CDR1 is SEHNR and CDR2 is FQNEAQ (reference sequence). In DNA, the CDR3 is TGTGCCAGCAGACTAGATCCGGGGTTGGGCACTGAAGCTTTCTTT. Its translation: CASRLDPGLGTEAFF.

Of note for this clonotype: One end of the junction does not line up with germline, which may come from a read error. The chain links TRBV28 to TRBJ2-7, with 9 bases identical to TRBD1. Germline CDR1 and CDR2: MDHEN and SYDVKM. The CDR3 sequence is 14 residues long. The CDR3 DNA reads TGTGCCAGCAGTTTAGAACAGGGGGCAGGCGAGCGGTACTTC. This sequence encodes CASSLEQGAGERYF.

V usage is TRBV11-2 and J usage is TRBJ2-1; D remains ambiguous. The V end was cut by 2 bases, the J end by 4 bases, with 12 bases between. Germline V lookup: CDR1 SGHAT, CDR2 FQNNGV. The CDR3 covers 15 residues. The CDR3 DNA reads TGTGCCAGCAGCTTATTAGCTACTGGATACAATGAGCAGTTCTTC. Translating gives CASSLLATGYNEQFF.

This clonotype has a handful of counts. This chain uses TRBV12-3 or TRBV12-4 with TRBJ2-7; possible D gene TRBD2, 6 bases. The CDR3 has 18 amino acids. Trimming cost V 2 bases and J 4 bases, with 24 bases left between them. CDR3 sequence: CASSLRGFSGGTTYEQYF. DNA of the CDR3: TGTGCCAGCAGTTTACGGGGGTTCTCCGGGGGTACTACTTACGAGCAGTACTTC.

This clonotype was seen repeatedly, ten times or more. The genes are TRBV20-1 and TRBJ2-7; D is perhaps TRBD2 (5 bases). The CDR3 loop spans 14 amino acids. Germline CDR1 DFQATT, CDR2 SNEGSKA (reference sequence). The V gene lost 6 bases and the J gene lost 4 bases, with 19 bases spanning the gap. DNA for the CDR3: TGCAGTGCGATAGACGCTAACTCGGGATACGAGCAGTACTTC. It encodes CSAIDANSGYEQYF.

This clonotype occurred a few times. This chain connects TRBV10-3 to TRBJ1-1; possible D gene TRBD1, 5 bases. The CDR3 spans 14 residues. The ends were cut back, 7 bases at V and 8 bases at J, with 20 bases in the middle. From germline, CDR1 is ENHRY and CDR2 SYGVKD. The CDR3 coding sequence is TGTGCCATCAAATCGGACTTACCGAGGGGCGAAGCTTTCTTT. Translating it yields CAIKSDLPRGEAFF.

This chain joins TRBV20-1 and TRBJ2-3; 10 bases agree with TRBD1. V lost 6 bases, J lost 5 bases, and 11 bases stayed unmatched. The V gene's germline CDR1 is DFQATT and CDR2 SNEGSKA (reference sequence). This CDR3 comprises 15 residues. CDR3 in DNA: TGCAGTGCCCCCGGAGATGGGACAGGGGAAGATACGCAGTATTTT. This codes for CSAPGDGTGEDTQYF.

The J gene is TRBJ1-1, the V gene TRBV28; D might be TRBD1 (5 bases). Trimming took 3 bases from V and 4 from J, leaving 12 bases between them. CDR1 MDHEN and CDR2 SYDVKM come from the germline V gene. The CDR3 runs 14 residues. The CDR3 sequence: CASSLKRGGTEAFF. The CDR3, as DNA: TGTGCCAGCAGTTTGAAGAGGGGCGGCACTGAAGCTTTCTTT. Full variable domain (rest looked up from reference TRBV28 and TRBJ1-1): DVKVTQSSRYLVKRTGEKVFLECVQDMDHENMFWYRQDPGLGLRLIYFSYDVKMKEKGDIPEGYSVSREKKERFSLILESASTNQTSMYLCASSLKRGGTEAFFGQGTRLTVV.

The chain links TRBV9 to TRBJ2-3, with 11 bases fitting TRBD2. The J segment lost 3 bases and the V segment lost 0 bases, leaving 6 bases of the junction unmatched. CDR3 length: 17 amino acids. Germline CDR1 and CDR2: SGDLS and YYNGEE. The CDR3 sequence is CASSVVAGGPWTDTQYF. The CDR3 DNA sequence: TGTGCCAGCAGCGTAGTAGCGGGGGGGCCTTGGACAGATACGCAGTATTTT.